The 9 T cell receptor beta chains given below trace back to one sample, sequenced in a study of blood T cell repertoires in COVID-19. TCRdb's copy holds only in-frame clones and misses some; the assay was immunoSEQ multiplex PCR. The sample contains under 250,000 clones, more than 75% of which appear only once. The specimen sequenced was peripheral blood. The receptors were gathered from a woman between 40 and 50 years old with COVID-19, enrolled during active disease.

The V call is TRBV29-1, the J call TRBJ2-7, with a weak D call TRBD1 (7 bases). CDR3 length: 16 amino acids. Per the germline V gene, CDR1 is SQVTM and CDR2 is ANQGSEA. Trimming stripped 4 bases from V and 3 bases from J, with 22 bases between. The DNA of the CDR3 is TGCAGCGTTGCCCCCGGCGGGACAGCTTCAGGCTACGAGCAGTACTTC. It translates to CSVAPGGTASGYEQYF.

V usage is TRBV11-2 and J usage is TRBJ2-3, with D unresolved. Trimming took off 0 bases at V and 2 bases at J, with 18 bases between the two ends. Germline loops: CDR1 SGHAT, CDR2 FQNNGV. The CDR3 runs 18 residues. The CDR3 sequence is CASSLDSPLKIFTDTQYF. CDR3 coding DNA: TGTGCCAGCAGCTTAGATAGCCCCCTGAAGATATTCACAGATACGCAGTATTTT.

V and J are TRBV5-1 and TRBJ2-2; no clear D. CDR3 length: 16 residues. The germline V gene has CDR1 SGHRS and CDR2 YFSETQ. Trimming removed 6 bases from V and 0 bases from J, with 15 bases in between. CDR3 sequence reads: CASNPFPSTNTGELFF. The DNA for the CDR3 is TGCGCCAGCAACCCCTTTCCCAGTACGAACACCGGGGAGCTGTTTTTT.

The J gene is TRBJ2-1, the V gene TRBV5-1, with 13 bases fitting TRBD2. V gave up 0 bases and J gave up 3 bases; unmatched junction bases: 15. The CDR3 is 21 amino acids. The germline CDR1 and CDR2 sequences are SGHRS and YFSETQ. CDR3: CASSLVMGLAGNRNRYNEQFF. The CDR3 DNA follows: TGCGCCAGCAGCTTGGTCATGGGACTAGCGGGAAATCGGAATCGCTACAATGAGCAGTTCTTC.

A remark on this clone: The same CDR3 also results from other DNA sequences found in this sample. V gene TRBV6-5 combines with J gene TRBJ1-1, with D possibly being TRBD1 (5 bases). Germline-derived CDR1 and CDR2 are MNHEY and SVGAGI. There are 13 residues in the CDR3. Trimming took 7 bases from V and 1 from J, leaving 10 bases between them. The DNA of the CDR3 is TGTGCCAGCAAAGGGCAGGGGAACACTGAAGCTTTCTTT. This codes for CASKGQGNTEAFF.

The chain recombines TRBV7-3 with TRBJ2-3; the match to TRBD2 covers 14 bases. J lost 4 bases, V lost 5 bases, and 5 bases had no gene match. This CDR3 has 16 amino acids. CDR1 and CDR2 (germline): SGHTA, FQGTGA. CDR3 nucleotide sequence: TGTGCCAGCAGCGCCCGACTAGCGGGGGGGGCAGATACGCAGTATTTT. Its translation is CASSARLAGGADTQYF.

In this sample, this clone turned up a few times. The genes are TRBV12-3 or TRBV12-4 and TRBJ2-2; tentatively, D is TRBD2 (6 bases). Deletions cut 3 bases from V and 8 bases from J, with 7 bases between. The CDR3 runs to 12 residues. The CDR3 reads CASSLGGGELFF. DNA of the CDR3: TGTGCCAGCAGTTTGGGGGGAGGGGAGCTGTTTTTT.

This clone was detected only once. The chain links TRBV4-2 to TRBJ1-5; 7 nucleotides agree with TRBD1. In germline, CDR1 is LGHNA, CDR2 YNFKEQ. V lost 3 bases and J lost 6; bases outside the gene matches: 5. The CDR3 consists of 14 residues. In DNA, the CDR3 is TGTGCCAGCAGCCAGAAAACAGGGGCTCAGCCCCAGCATTTT. Protein product: CASSQKTGAQPQHF.

This chain connects TRBV3-1 (or the pseudogene TRBV3-2) to TRBJ1-2; 10 bases fit TRBD1. The CDR3 has 15 amino acids. Unmatched junction bases numbered 6, after V lost 1 base and J lost 7 bases. CDR1 LGHDT and CDR2 YNNKEL come from the germline V gene (reference sequence). CDR3: CASSQGPTGGVGYTF. In DNA, the CDR3 is TGTGCCAGCAGCCAAGGACCGACAGGGGGCGTTGGCTACACCTTC.